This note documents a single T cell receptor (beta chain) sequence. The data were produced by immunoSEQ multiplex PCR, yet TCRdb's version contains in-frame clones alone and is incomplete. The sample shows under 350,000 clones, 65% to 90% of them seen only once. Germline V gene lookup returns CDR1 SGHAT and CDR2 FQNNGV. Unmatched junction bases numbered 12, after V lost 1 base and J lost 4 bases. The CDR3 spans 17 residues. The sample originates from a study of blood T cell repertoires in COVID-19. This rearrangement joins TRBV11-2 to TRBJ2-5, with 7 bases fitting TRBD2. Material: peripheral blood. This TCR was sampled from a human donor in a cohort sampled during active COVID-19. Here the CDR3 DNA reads TGTGCCAGCAGCTTAGGGGTCTGGCGGGAGTTTGGAGAGACCCAGTACTTC. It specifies CASSLGVWREFGETQYF.